This entry lists 17 T cell receptor beta chains sequenced from one sample in a study of OX40 agonist ivuxolimab in advanced cancers. Sequencing used immunoSEQ multiplex PCR; TCRdb keeps in-frame clones, though not all of them. The data show about 55,000 clones, about 82% seen once. This sample comprised CD4+ or CD8+ T cells sorted from blood, obtained in a trial of the OX40 agonist ivuxolimab. The origin of the receptors is an adult with an advanced solid tumor such as melanoma, head and neck, liver or kidney cancer.

V usage is TRBV29-1 and J usage is TRBJ2-1; 8 bases fit TRBD2. Looked up from germline, CDR1 is SQVTM and CDR2 is ANQGSEA. V was clipped by 4 bases and J by 4 bases; unmatched bases: 6. The CDR3 sequence is 14 residues long. The CDR3 reads CSVGRGGLYNEQFF. CDR3 sequence (DNA): TGCAGCGTTGGACGCGGGGGGTTGTACAATGAGCAGTTCTTC.

The V and J genes are TRBV4-3 and TRBJ2-3, with D uncertain. The CDR3 has 15 residues. Germline V lookup: CDR1 LGHNA, CDR2 YSLEER. Trimming took off 2 bases at V and 3 bases at J, with 12 bases between the two ends. In nucleotides, the CDR3 is TGCGCCAGCAGCCAAAGCCCCCTATGGACAGATACGCAGTATTTT. It encodes CASSQSPLWTDTQYF.

V usage is TRBV4-1 and J usage is TRBJ1-5, with 7 bases fitting TRBD1. The junction had 13 bases not matched to a gene; V was cut back by 0 bases and J by 8 bases. The CDR3 loop spans 17 amino acids. The germline V gene encodes CDR1 MGHRA and CDR2 YSYEKL. The CDR3 nucleotides are TGCGCCAGCAGCCAAGATCCAGGGGGAACAGGGAGAGAGCCCCAGCATTTT. Encoded protein: CASSQDPGGTGREPQHF.

This clone was picked up a small number of times. The chain links TRBV11-2 to TRBJ1-4; D is possibly TRBD1 (6 bases). Germline CDR1 and CDR2: SGHAT and FQNNGV. V was trimmed by 5 bases and J by 0 bases, leaving 10 bases between them. The CDR3 is 15 amino acids. CDR3 protein: CASSPQGTTNEKLFF. The CDR3 DNA reads as TGTGCCAGCAGCCCTCAGGGGACAACTAATGAAAAACTGTTTTTT.

On this clone itself: An end of the junction differs from the germline gene, which may be a read error. The chain has TRBV7-7 and TRBJ2-1; 15 bases agree with TRBD2. The CDR3 spans 15 residues. Germline V gives CDR1 SSHAT, CDR2 FNYEAQ (reference sequence). The CDR3 here is CASSRGTSGGNEQFF. The CDR3 DNA reads TGTGCTAGCAGCCGTGGGACTAGCGGGGGGAATGAGCAGTTCTTC.

The V call is TRBV27, the J call TRBJ1-4; 9 bases match TRBD1. The CDR3 consists of 16 residues. J gave up 7 bases and V 3 bases, and 9 bases lay outside the gene matches. Per the germline V gene, CDR1 is MNHEY and CDR2 is SMNVEV (reference sequence). This CDR3 is CASSLGDRDVGEKLFF. Here the CDR3 DNA reads TGTGCCAGCAGTTTGGGGGACAGGGATGTAGGTGAAAAACTGTTTTTT.

The chain is built from TRBV6-5 and TRBJ2-7; 11 nucleotides align to TRBD1. CDR1 is MNHEY, CDR2 SVGAGI, per germline. Unmatched junction bases numbered 4, after V lost 0 bases and J lost 6 bases. The CDR3 totals 15 residues. DNA for the CDR3: TGTGCCAGCAGTTACTCGAGGACAGGGGGCCGCGAGCAGTACTTC. It is translated as CASSYSRTGGREQYF.

This clone is medium-sized by share. The V gene is TRBV27, the J gene TRBJ2-1, with D unclear. CDR3 length equals 16 residues. Trimming took off 0 bases at V and 0 bases at J, with 9 bases between the two ends. Germline V lookup: CDR1 MNHEY, CDR2 SMNVEV (reference sequence). CDR3 residues: CASSLSLSRSYNEQFF. In nucleotides, the CDR3 is TGTGCCAGCAGTTTATCGTTAAGTCGCTCCTACAATGAGCAGTTCTTC.

V and J are TRBV29-1 and TRBJ1-2; TRBD1 might be the D (6 bases). In germline, CDR1 is SQVTM, CDR2 ANQGSEA. V dropped 7 bases and J dropped 7 bases, with 16 bases sitting between them. CDR3 length: 12 amino acids. CDR3 bases: TGCAGCGGCGAGGGGGGGGGCGGTGGCTACACCTTC. It is translated as CSGEGGGGGYTF. The complete variable domain, with remaining parts taken from reference TRBV29-1 and TRBJ1-2, reads SAVISQKPSRDICQRGTSLTIQCQVDSQVTMMFWYRQQPGQSLTLIATANQGSEATYESGFVIDKFPISRPNLTFSTLTVSNMSPEDSSIYLCSGEGGGGGYTFGSGTRLTVV.

The chain joins TRBV5-1 to TRBJ2-5, with D perhaps matching TRBD2 (5 bases). The CDR3 contains 13 residues. Germline V CDR1 and CDR2: SGHRS, YFSETQ. The ends were cut back, 5 bases at V and 5 bases at J, with 13 bases in the middle. The CDR3 reads CASRPGEGETQYF. The DNA of the CDR3 is TGCGCCAGCAGACCCGGGGAAGGGGAGACCCAGTACTTC.

This chain links TRBV19 with TRBJ1-6; the D is unclear. Germline CDR1 LNHDA, CDR2 SQIVND (reference sequence). V shed 7 bases and J shed 0 bases, with 10 bases lying between them. The CDR3 totals 15 residues. The CDR3 loop is CASMGGSSYNSPLHF. CDR3 DNA sequence: TGTGCCAGTATGGGCGGAAGCTCCTATAATTCACCCCTCCACTTT.

This sequence joins TRBV7-2 and TRBJ2-2; D is unclear. This CDR3 has 13 amino acids. CDR1 SGHTA and CDR2 FQGNSA come from the germline V gene. V lost 4 bases, J lost 4 bases, and 7 bases lay in between. The CDR3: CASSYGRTGELFF. The CDR3 nucleotides read TGTGCCAGCAGCTATGGGCGCACCGGGGAGCTGTTTTTT. Using reference TRBV7-2 and TRBJ2-2 for the parts outside the CDR3, the full variable domain is GAGVSQSPSNKVTEKGKDVELRCDPISGHTALYWYRQSLGQGLEFLIYFQGNSAPDKSGLPSDRFSAERTGGSVSTLTIQRTQQEDSAVYLCASSYGRTGELFFGEGSRLTVL.

There are a few counts of this clone. The chain carries TRBV5-1 and TRBJ2-4; D remains unclear. Between the trimmed V and J ends, which lost 3 bases and 0 bases, there was a span of 7 bases. The CDR3 has 14 amino acids. Germline loops: CDR1 SGHRS, CDR2 YFSETQ. The chain's CDR3 is CASSSTTAKNIQYF. The CDR3 DNA reads as TGCGCCAGCAGCTCGACGACAGCCAAAAACATTCAGTACTTC.

The chain combines TRBV7-6 with TRBJ2-3, with 10 nucleotides matching TRBD1. The CDR3 contains 18 residues. Germline CDR1 and CDR2: SGHVS and FNYEAQ. J gave up 0 bases and V 1 base, and 7 bases lay outside the gene matches. The CDR3 region is CASSLGGTGALSTDTQYF. Written as DNA, the CDR3 is TGTGCCAGCAGCTTAGGGGGGACAGGGGCCCTTAGCACAGATACGCAGTATTTT.

The V call is TRBV10-3, the J call TRBJ1-3; tentatively, D is TRBD1 (5 bases). This CDR3 has 13 residues. Germline lookup yields CDR1 ENHRY and CDR2 SYGVKD. V was cut by 3 bases and J by 8 bases, with 11 bases left in between. CDR3 sequence: CAISEGVGDTIYF. The CDR3 nucleotides read TGTGCCATCAGTGAAGGGGTTGGGGACACCATATATTTT.

This clone has a handful of counts. The CDR3 bases are TGTGCCAGCAGCTTAGAGACTTTTGTGGGCACTGAAGCTTTCTTT. This codes for CASSLETFVGTEAFF. The V call is TRBV7-8, the J call TRBJ1-1; D ambiguous. The CDR3 is made up of 15 amino acids. Deletions cut 1 base from V and 4 bases from J, with 13 bases between. Germline-derived CDR1 and CDR2 are SGHVS and FQNEAQ.

This clone is categorized as medium-sized. The CDR3 spells CASSPPGNDQETQYF. CDR3 DNA: TGTGCCAGTAGCCCCCCAGGGAACGACCAAGAGACCCAGTACTTC. V is TRBV19 and J is TRBJ2-5; D is perhaps TRBD1 (5 bases). The CDR3 has 15 amino acids. Germline V gene lookup returns CDR1 LNHDA and CDR2 SQIVND (reference sequence). The V end lost 6 bases, the J end lost 0 bases, and 14 bases lay between the germline ends.